Listed here are 15 T cell receptor beta chains from one sample, sequenced in a study of blood T cell repertoires in COVID-19. The table came from immunoSEQ multiplex PCR; TCRdb's copy has only in-frame clones and leaves some out. The sample has about 400,000 clones, 80% to 90% seen once. Sequenced: PBMCs or T cells enriched from blood (not recorded which). These receptors all stem from a woman between 50 and 59 years old who had recovered from COVID-19.

The chain couples TRBV5-1 to TRBJ1-4; 9 bases agree with TRBD1. The CDR3 extends over 14 amino acids. With 4 bases clipped from V and 6 bases from J, the junction kept 4 bases outside the gene matches. CDR1 is SGHRS, CDR2 YFSETQ, per germline. This CDR3 reads CASSRGDRDEKLFF. In DNA, the CDR3 is TGCGCCAGCAGCAGGGGGGACAGGGATGAAAAACTGTTTTTT. The full variable domain, with the rest looked up from reference TRBV5-1 and TRBJ1-4, is KAGVTQTPRYLIKTRGQQVTLSCSPISGHRSVSWYQQTPGQGLQFLFEYFSETQRNKGNFPGRFSGRQFSNSRSEMNVSTLELGDSALYLCASSRGDRDEKLFFGSGTQLSVL.

Only one count was recorded for this clone. The gene calls are TRBV9 and TRBJ1-5; 11 nucleotides match TRBD1. V was pared by 4 bases and J by 6 bases, with 3 bases of the junction left unmatched. The CDR3 runs to 14 residues. Germline lookup yields CDR1 SGDLS and CDR2 YYNGEE. For the CDR3, the DNA is TGTGCCAGCAGCCCTGGGACAGGGGGTCAGCCCCAGCATTTT. Translation: CASSPGTGGQPQHF.

The chain is built from TRBV19 and TRBJ1-5; 9 positions agree with TRBD1. This CDR3 has 17 residues. J lost 2 bases, V lost 3 bases, and 8 bases had no gene match. From germline, CDR1 is LNHDA and CDR2 SQIVND (reference sequence). DNA for the CDR3: TGTGCCAGTAGTATCGGGACAGGGATTGTGGGCAATCAGCCCCAGCATTTT. Its protein is CASSIGTGIVGNQPQHF.

The chain employs TRBV25-1 and TRBJ1-1; a possible D gene is TRBD1 (6 bases). Germline loops: CDR1 MGHDK, CDR2 SYGVNS. V was cut by 7 bases and J by 4 bases, with 19 bases left in between. This CDR3 region has 15 residues. The CDR3 nucleotides are TGTGCCAGCATCCCTCGCTCGGGGGGGGCCACTGAAGCTTTCTTT. Protein sequence: CASIPRSGGATEAFF.

The genes are TRBV6-6 and TRBJ1-3, with 7 bases that match TRBD1. The CDR3 consists of 17 residues. Looked up from germline, CDR1 is MNHNY and CDR2 is SVGAGI (reference sequence). The ends lost 5 bases at V and 0 bases at J; junction bases unmatched: 10. The CDR3 loop is CASSLRDSLFSGNTIYF. Here the CDR3 DNA reads TGTGCCAGCAGTCTTCGGGACAGCCTTTTCTCTGGAAACACCATATATTTT.

This clone was observed once. This rearrangement joins TRBV4-1 to TRBJ1-6; 8 bases line up with TRBD1. The CDR3 runs to 15 residues. Germline V gene sequence: CDR1 MGHRA, CDR2 YSYEKL. J was trimmed by 9 bases and V by 4 bases; bases with no gene match: 8. In nucleotides, the CDR3 is TGCGCCAGCAGCCGGATCGTGACAGGGGCTTCACCCCTCCACTTT. Residues: CASSRIVTGASPLHF.

DNA of the CDR3: TGTGCCAGCAGCCAAGTATTGGGACTCAGTACCGGGGAGCTGTTTTTT. Translated: CASSQVLGLSTGELFF. The chain joins TRBV14 to TRBJ2-2, with D tentatively TRBD2 (6 bases). V lost 1 base, J lost 5 bases, and 14 bases lay in between. The germline gives CDR1 SGHDN, CDR2 FVKESK. The CDR3 is made up of 16 amino acids.

The genes are TRBV19 and TRBJ2-1, with D possibly TRBD2 on 7 matching bases. Trimming pared 4 bases from V and 12 bases from J, leaving 22 bases between. Germline lookup yields CDR1 LNHDA and CDR2 SQIVND (reference sequence). CDR3 length equals 15 residues. The CDR3 sequence: CASSKEARGAMGQFF. The CDR3 region has the DNA TGTGCCAGTAGTAAGGAAGCCCGGGGGGCGATGGGGCAGTTCTTC.

The chain carries TRBV7-9 and TRBJ2-7, with TRBD1 as a possible D gene (6 bases). V lost 4 bases to trimming and J lost 1 base, with 11 bases between them. The germline V gene has CDR1 SEHNR and CDR2 FQNEAQ (reference sequence). The length of the CDR3 is 14 residues. The CDR3 region is CASSSTGQSYEQYF. CDR3 DNA sequence: TGTGCCAGCAGCTCAACAGGACAGTCCTACGAGCAGTACTTC.

The chain carries TRBV10-1 and TRBJ2-3, with 9 bases lining up with TRBD1. The V gene's germline CDR1 is WNHNN and CDR2 SYGVQD (reference sequence). The CDR3 is 15 amino acids. V was pared by 4 bases and J by 0 bases, with 2 bases of the junction left unmatched. The CDR3 here is CASSGGTGSTDTQYF. The CDR3 DNA is TGCGCCAGCAGTGGCGGGACAGGGAGCACAGATACGCAGTATTTT.

The V call is TRBV27, the J call TRBJ1-1; tentative D call: TRBD1 (5 bases). The CDR3 totals 13 residues. Germline V gives CDR1 MNHEY, CDR2 SMNVEV (reference sequence). V lost 10 bases, J lost 0 bases, and 12 bases lay in between. The CDR3 sequence: CATLGGMNTEAFF. CDR3 sequence (DNA): TGTGCCACCCTTGGGGGGATGAACACTGAAGCTTTCTTT.

V is TRBV28 and J is TRBJ1-1; D gene ambiguous. The ends were cut back, 5 bases at V and 7 bases at J, with 14 bases in the middle. Per the germline V gene, CDR1 is MDHEN and CDR2 is SYDVKM. The CDR3 is 13 amino acids. The CDR3 here is CASSLQDLGEAFF. The CDR3 region has the DNA TGTGCCAGCAGTCTTCAGGACTTGGGTGAAGCTTTCTTT.

This chain joins TRBV29-1 and TRBJ2-7, with a possible D match to TRBD1 (5 bases). V lost 6 bases, J lost 0 bases, and 12 bases lay in between. Germline CDR1 SQVTM, CDR2 ANQGSEA. The CDR3 runs to 13 residues. The CDR3 region has the DNA TGCAGCGTCCTGCAGGGTGTCTCCTACGAGCAGTACTTC. It is translated as CSVLQGVSYEQYF.

The gene calls are TRBV19 and TRBJ1-2; 9 nucleotides align to TRBD1. Trimming removed 7 bases from V and 2 bases from J; junction bases left unmatched: 5. Looked up from germline, CDR1 is LNHDA and CDR2 is SQIVND (reference sequence). This CDR3 comprises 14 residues. CDR3 loop: CASTPDRGNYGYTF. In nucleotides, the CDR3 is TGTGCCAGTACCCCGGACAGGGGAAACTATGGCTACACCTTC. The full variable domain, in which reference TRBV19 and TRBJ1-2 provide the parts outside the CDR3, is DGGITQSPKYLFRKEGQNVTLSCEQNLNHDAMYWYRQDPGQGLRLIYYSQIVNDFQKGDIAEGYSVSREKKESFPLTVTSAQKNPTAFYLCASTPDRGNYGYTFGSGTRLTVV.

In this sample, this clone turned up once. The chain joins TRBV2 to TRBJ1-2; no reliable D call. The CDR3 contains 11 residues. Germline CDR1 reads SNHLY; CDR2 reads FYNNEI. Trimming left V 7 bases short and J 4 bases short, with 7 bases between. This CDR3 reads CASTLSYGYTF. In DNA form, the CDR3 reads TGTGCCAGCACCCTCAGCTATGGCTACACCTTC.